The next 15 T cell receptor beta chains were all read from a single sample in a study of T cell repertoires in cytomegalovirus infection. Each CDR3 protein is one row after TCRdb ran MiXCR on the reads. Among around 120,000 distinct CDR3 sequences listed, 7% to 10% were seen once. Material: PBMCs. The receptors stem from a human donor in good health (CMV status not recorded). Some clones in this sample may be carry-over from other donors' samples.

This clonotype was observed at least ten times. V and J are TRBV12-3 or TRBV12-4 and TRBJ2-3; D gene ambiguous. This CDR3 has 15 amino acids. V dropped 4 bases and J dropped 0 bases, with 11 bases sitting between them. CDR3 nucleotide sequence: TGTGCCAGCAGTTCTTCCGGGCCTAGCACAGATACGCAGTATTTT. Translated, it gives CASSSSGPSTDTQYF.

V is TRBV6-6 and J is TRBJ1-4, with D possibly being TRBD1 (6 bases). Germline assignment: CDR1 MNHNY and CDR2 SVGAGI (reference sequence). This CDR3 comprises 14 residues. Trimming removed 5 bases from V and 8 bases from J, with 15 bases in between. This chain's CDR3 is CASSPQGLGEKLFF. The CDR3 bases are TGTGCCAGCAGTCCCCAGGGGCTGGGGGAAAAACTGTTTTTT.

This clonotype was seen at least ten times. The chain carries TRBV7-2 and TRBJ2-1, with TRBD2 matching 11 bases. The CDR3 loop spans 16 amino acids. V gave up 1 base and J gave up 5 bases; unmatched junction bases: 4. Germline V gene lookup returns CDR1 SGHTA and CDR2 FQGNSA. CDR3 DNA: TGTGCCAGCAGCTTAGTTACTAGCGGGGGTCACAATGAGCAGTTCTTC. Protein sequence: CASSLVTSGGHNEQFF.

This clonotype was detected ten times or more. V gene TRBV7-9 combines with J gene TRBJ2-5; 8 nucleotides agree with TRBD1. CDR3 size: 14 residues. Germline V CDR1 and CDR2: SEHNR, FQNEAQ (reference sequence). V dropped 8 bases and J dropped 2; count of bases not matched to a gene: 7. CDR3 in amino acids: CASAQDRDQETQYF. The CDR3 coding sequence is TGTGCCAGCGCTCAGGACAGGGATCAAGAGACCCAGTACTTC. The full variable domain, in which reference TRBV7-9 and TRBJ2-5 provide the parts outside the CDR3, is DTGVSQNPRHKITKRGQNVTFRCDPISEHNRLYWYRQTLGQGPEFLTYFQNEAQLEKSRLLSDRFSAERPKGSFSTLEIQRTEQGDSAMYLCASAQDRDQETQYFGPGTRLLVL.

This clonotype was seen a few times. The chain is built from TRBV4-1 and TRBJ2-7; 11 nucleotides match TRBD2. CDR3 length: 15 amino acids. Looked up from germline, CDR1 is MGHRA and CDR2 is YSYEKL. The trim removed 1 base at V and 2 bases at J, leaving 1 base unmatched. This CDR3 reads CASSQVSGGAYEQYF. The CDR3 bases are TGCGCCAGCAGCCAAGTTAGCGGGGGGGCCTACGAGCAGTACTTC.

This clonotype was counted ten times or more. The chain carries TRBV18 and TRBJ2-7; D possibly corresponds to TRBD2 (6 bases). Germline loops: CDR1 KGHSH, CDR2 LQKENI. V dropped 3 bases and J dropped 2 bases, with 14 bases sitting between them. CDR3 length equals 15 residues. CDR3 nucleotide sequence: TGTGCCAGCTCACCGAAGGCGGGGATAACCTACGAGCAGTACTTC. It codes for CASSPKAGITYEQYF.

This clonotype occurred many times. The CDR3 region has the DNA TGTGCCAGCAGCCCGGGACAGGGGGGACCTGAAGCTTTCTTT. Its protein product is CASSPGQGGPEAFF. The V and J genes are TRBV7-8 and TRBJ1-1; 11 nucleotides align to TRBD1. Germline-derived CDR1 and CDR2 are SGHVS and FQNEAQ. Trimming at V came to 5 bases and at J to 6 bases, leaving 5 bases not matched to a gene. The CDR3 is 14 residues long.

Many counts were recorded for this clonotype. The V call is TRBV7-6, the J call TRBJ2-7, with D perhaps matching TRBD2 (6 bases). There are 14 residues in the CDR3. Germline V lookup: CDR1 SGHVS, CDR2 FNYEAQ. Trimming cost V 1 base and J 6 bases, with 13 bases left between them. CDR3 bases: TGTGCCAGCAGCTTAGGGGTATATAGCGGCGAGCAGTACGTC. This codes for CASSLGVYSGEQYV.

The sample holds many counts of this clonotype. This chain joins TRBV7-2 and TRBJ2-1; 8 bases agree with TRBD2. The germline V gene has CDR1 SGHTA and CDR2 FQGNSA. This CDR3 comprises 16 residues. With V trimmed by 6 bases and J by 3 bases, 10 bases remained unmatched. CDR3 sequence: CASRISGAYNYNEQFF. Here the CDR3 DNA reads TGTGCCAGCAGGATTAGCGGGGCCTATAACTACAATGAGCAGTTCTTC.

Remarks on this clonotype: A much larger clone differs from this one at a single base, so this may be a read error. The chain uses TRBV6-6 and TRBJ1-2; TRBD1 matches at 7 bases. The germline V gene encodes CDR1 MNHNY and CDR2 SVGAGI (reference sequence). Trimming took 4 bases from V and 1 from J; bases not matched to a gene: 9. CDR3 size: 16 residues. This CDR3 is CASSSTGPKDNYGYTF. Written as DNA, the CDR3 is TGTGCCAGCAGTTCGACAGGGCCGAAAGATAACTATGGCTACACCTTC.

This clonotype was seen more than once but under ten times. The chain recombines TRBV10-3 with TRBJ1-2; a weak D match, TRBD1 (5 bases). The CDR3 totals 13 residues. CDR1 and CDR2 from the germline V gene are ENHRY and SYGVKD. Trimming took off 6 bases at V and 3 bases at J, with 11 bases between the two ends. The CDR3 spells CAISGGSDYGYTF. The DNA for the CDR3 is TGTGCCATCAGCGGGGGGTCGGACTATGGCTACACCTTC.

This clonotype was picked up many times. V usage is TRBV12-3 or TRBV12-4 and J usage is TRBJ1-4; 7 nucleotides align to TRBD1. Losses at the gene ends were 4 bases for V and 7 bases for J; bases not matched to a gene: 6. There are 14 residues in the CDR3. CDR3 DNA: TGTGCCAGCAGTTCGACAGGGCGAGGTGAAAAACTGTTTTTT. Translation: CASSSTGRGEKLFF.

This clonotype was recorded a few times. The V and J genes are TRBV29-1 and TRBJ2-5; TRBD2 might be the D (6 bases). Germline loops: CDR1 SQVTM, CDR2 ANQGSEA. CDR3 length: 12 residues. V lost 5 bases and J 5 bases, leaving 12 bases between the germline ends. The CDR3 protein is CSVSGTPETQYF. The CDR3 DNA is TGCAGCGTTTCTGGGACTCCGGAGACCCAGTACTTC.

This clonotype showed up many times. The V gene is TRBV20-1, the J gene TRBJ2-5; either TRBD1 or TRBD2 may fit D (5 bases each). CDR3 length equals 15 residues. V was pared by 1 base and J by 1 base, with 13 bases between. CDR1 is DFQATT, CDR2 SNEGSKA, per germline (reference sequence). The CDR3 region is CSARVLGRPQETQYF. As DNA, the CDR3 is TGCAGTGCTAGAGTTCTGGGACGCCCCCAAGAGACCCAGTACTTC.

In its sample, this clonotype was seen many times. The V and J genes are TRBV28 and TRBJ2-7, with a weak D call TRBD2 (6 bases). CDR1 is MDHEN and CDR2 is SYDVKM in the germline V gene. V dropped 2 bases and J dropped 1 base, with 12 bases sitting between them. There are 15 residues in the CDR3. The CDR3 loop reads CASSLVGGDSYEQYF. The DNA of the CDR3 is TGTGCCAGCAGTTTAGTGGGGGGAGATTCCTACGAGCAGTACTTC.